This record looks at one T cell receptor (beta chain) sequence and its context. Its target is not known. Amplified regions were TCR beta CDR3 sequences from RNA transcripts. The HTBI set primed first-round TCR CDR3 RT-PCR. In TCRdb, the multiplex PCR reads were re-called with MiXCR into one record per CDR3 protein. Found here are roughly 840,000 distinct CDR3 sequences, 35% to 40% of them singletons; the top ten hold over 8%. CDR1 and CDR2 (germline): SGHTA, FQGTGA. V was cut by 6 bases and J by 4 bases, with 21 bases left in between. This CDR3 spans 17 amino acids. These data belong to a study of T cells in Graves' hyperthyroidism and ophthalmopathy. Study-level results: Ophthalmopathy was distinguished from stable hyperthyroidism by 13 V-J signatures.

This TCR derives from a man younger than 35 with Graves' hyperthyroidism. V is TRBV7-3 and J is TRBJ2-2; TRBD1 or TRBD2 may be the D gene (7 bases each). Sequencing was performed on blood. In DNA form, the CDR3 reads TGTGCCAGCAGGCCCCAGGGGGGGGGACGAGGCACCGGGGAGCTGTTTTTT. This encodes CASRPQGGGRGTGELFF. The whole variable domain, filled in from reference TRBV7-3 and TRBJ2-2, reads GAGVSQTPSNKVTEKGKYVELRCDPISGHTALYWYRQSLGQGPEFLIYFQGTGAADDSGLPNDRFFAVRPEGSVSTLKIQRTERGDSAVYLCASRPQGGGRGTGELFFGEGSRLTVL.